This T cell receptor (beta chain) was recovered during a study of cytomegalovirus exposure and HLA in healthy donors. This clone was found a few times. A multiplex PCR was run with 60 Vbeta primers and 13 Jbeta primers. Assay: immunoSEQ multiplex PCR; the TCRdb copy retains only in-frame clones and omits some. The repertoire holds about 130,000 clones, around 63% seen once, with over 1.5% in the top ten. Per the germline V gene, CDR1 is SGDLS and CDR2 is YYNGEE. V gave up 3 bases and J gave up 0 bases; unmatched junction bases: 2. There are 14 residues in the CDR3. Sequences were obtained from PBMCs. The rearrangement links TRBV9 to TRBJ1-1; 7 bases agree with TRBD1. This TCR derives from a human donor in good health. The CDR3 protein is CASSAQGMNTEAFF. The CDR3, as DNA: TGTGCCAGCAGCGCACAGGGGATGAACACTGAAGCTTTCTTT.